This T cell receptor (beta chain) originates from a study of memory CD8 T cells in hepatitis C reinfection. About the study: Samples before reinfection came 55 to 20 weeks prior to detection.

V was pared by 4 bases and J by 4 bases, with 8 bases of the junction left unmatched. Germline lookup yields CDR1 SEHNR and CDR2 FQNEAQ (reference sequence). This CDR3 is built from 17 residues. TCRdb's copy holds only in-frame clones and misses some; the assay was immunoSEQ multiplex PCR. The sample lists tens of thousands of clones, roughly nine tenths occurring once. Documented time point: pre-reinfection, 55 to 20 weeks before reinfection detection. TCR sequencing was done directly ex vivo on sorted cells, without expansion in vitro. The chain carries TRBV7-9 and TRBJ2-3, with 13 bases fitting TRBD2. Sequenced sample: naive CD8+ T cells sorted from blood. The TCR originated in a man younger than 30 with hepatitis C virus infection. As DNA, the CDR3 is TGTGCCAGCAGCTACCCAACTAGCGGGAGGGCCCCAGATACGCAGTATTTT. This encodes CASSYPTSGRAPDTQYF.